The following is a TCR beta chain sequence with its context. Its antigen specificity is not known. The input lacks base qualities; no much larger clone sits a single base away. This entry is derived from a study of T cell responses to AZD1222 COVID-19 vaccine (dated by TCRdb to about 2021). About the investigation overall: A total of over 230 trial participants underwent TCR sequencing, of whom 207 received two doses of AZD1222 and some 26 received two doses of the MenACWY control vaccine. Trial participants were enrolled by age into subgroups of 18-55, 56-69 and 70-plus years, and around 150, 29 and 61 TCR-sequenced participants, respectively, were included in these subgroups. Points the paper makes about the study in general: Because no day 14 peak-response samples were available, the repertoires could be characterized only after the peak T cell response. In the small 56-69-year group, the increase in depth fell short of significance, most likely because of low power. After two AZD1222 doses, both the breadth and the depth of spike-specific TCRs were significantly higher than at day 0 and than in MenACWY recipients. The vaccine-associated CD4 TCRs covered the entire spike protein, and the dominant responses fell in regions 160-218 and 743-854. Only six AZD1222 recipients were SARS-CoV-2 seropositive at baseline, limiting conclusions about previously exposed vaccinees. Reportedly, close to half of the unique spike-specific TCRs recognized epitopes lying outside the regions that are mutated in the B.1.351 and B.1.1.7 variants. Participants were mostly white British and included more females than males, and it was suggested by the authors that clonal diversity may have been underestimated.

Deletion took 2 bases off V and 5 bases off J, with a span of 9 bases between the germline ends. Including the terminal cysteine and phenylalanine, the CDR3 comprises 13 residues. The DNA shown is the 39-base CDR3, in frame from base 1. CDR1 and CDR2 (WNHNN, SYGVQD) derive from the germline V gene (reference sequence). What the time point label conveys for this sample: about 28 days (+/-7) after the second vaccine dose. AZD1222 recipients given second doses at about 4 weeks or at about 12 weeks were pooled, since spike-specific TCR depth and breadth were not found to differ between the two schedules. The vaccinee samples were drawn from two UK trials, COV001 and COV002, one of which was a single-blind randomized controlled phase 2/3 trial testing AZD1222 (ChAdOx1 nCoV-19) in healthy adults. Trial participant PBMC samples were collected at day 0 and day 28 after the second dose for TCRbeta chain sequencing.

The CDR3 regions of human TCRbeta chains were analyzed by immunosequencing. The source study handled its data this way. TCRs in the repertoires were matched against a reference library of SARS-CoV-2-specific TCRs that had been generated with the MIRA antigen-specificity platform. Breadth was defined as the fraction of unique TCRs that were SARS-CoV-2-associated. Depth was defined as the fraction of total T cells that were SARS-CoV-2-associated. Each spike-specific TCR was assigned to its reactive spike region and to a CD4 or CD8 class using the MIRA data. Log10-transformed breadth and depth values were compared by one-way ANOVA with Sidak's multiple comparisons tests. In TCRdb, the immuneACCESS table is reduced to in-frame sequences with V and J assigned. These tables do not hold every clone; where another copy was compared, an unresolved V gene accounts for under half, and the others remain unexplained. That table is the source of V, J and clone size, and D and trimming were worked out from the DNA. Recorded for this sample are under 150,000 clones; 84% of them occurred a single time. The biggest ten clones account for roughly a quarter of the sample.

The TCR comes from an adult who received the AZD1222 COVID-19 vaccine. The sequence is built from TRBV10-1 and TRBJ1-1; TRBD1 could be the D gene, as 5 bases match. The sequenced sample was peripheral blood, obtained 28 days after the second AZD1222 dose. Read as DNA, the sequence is TGCGCCAGCAGTGAGGGCGGGGGGACTGAAGCTTTCTTT. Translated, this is CASSEGGGTEAFF.